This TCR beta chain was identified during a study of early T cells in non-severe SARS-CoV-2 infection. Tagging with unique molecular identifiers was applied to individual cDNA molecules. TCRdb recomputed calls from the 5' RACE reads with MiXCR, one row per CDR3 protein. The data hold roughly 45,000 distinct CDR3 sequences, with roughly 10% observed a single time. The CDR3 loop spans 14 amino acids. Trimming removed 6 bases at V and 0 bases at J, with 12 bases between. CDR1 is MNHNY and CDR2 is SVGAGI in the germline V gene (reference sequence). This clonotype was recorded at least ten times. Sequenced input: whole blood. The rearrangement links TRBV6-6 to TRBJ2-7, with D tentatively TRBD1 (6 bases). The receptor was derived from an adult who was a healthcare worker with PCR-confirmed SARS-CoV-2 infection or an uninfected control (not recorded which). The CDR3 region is CASRRMTGSYEQYF. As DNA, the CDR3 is TGTGCCAGCAGGCGTATGACAGGCTCCTACGAGCAGTACTTC.